Listed below are T cell receptor beta chains from one sample, sequenced in a study of cytomegalovirus exposure and HLA in healthy donors. Method: immunoSEQ multiplex PCR; TCRdb's copy keeps in-frame clones and lacks some. The table includes about 130,000 clones, around 80% detected once. The sample taken for sequencing was PBMCs. These receptors were collected from a middle-aged man in good health and CMV-seropositive. The conserved cysteine and the conserved F or W are not part of the CDR3 here.

>TRBV5-6
ASSLAGGFTDTQY
>TRBV29-1
SVEVQGAFGYT
>TRBV9
ASSAGQGPDTQY
>TRBV5-4
ASSFTEGGDQETQY
>TRBV10-3
AISDRGLTDTQY
>TRBV11-2
ASSLPRSYNSPLH
>TRBV7-9
ASSLQGLVYT
>TRBV28
ASRLYSGELF
>TRBV4-3
ASSQAGNTEAF
>TRBV18
ASSLTSGRPLDYEQY
>TRBV29-1
SVEDVGGQPLH
>TRBV2
ASSDQGTSYNEQF
>TRBV2
ASSVGGVQPQH
>TRBV2
ASSGQGAPRAF
>TRBV7-3
ASSLTGNTEAF
>TRBV19
ASSPRVGGLEEKLF
>TRBV28
ASSSPGQGSVGEQF
>TRBV5-5
ASSLGGEGEKLF
>TRBV5-5
ASSLDSGQPQH
>TRBV19
ASSTRQGNPPLH
>TRBV5-1
ASSLGTGQSLAGTYEQY
>TRBV25-1
ASSEWGRGFQETQY
>TRBV5-8
ASSFLGTSGNLGTGELF
>TRBV19
ATESMAGRTDTQY
>TRBV5-6
ASSLVPQGNNEKLF
>TRBV29-1
SNRPHESNPNYGYT
>TRBV27
ASRALAGTDTQY
>TRBV6-5
ASTNAGDRYGYT
>TRBV7-9
ASSPGQGNYGYT
>TRBV2
ATRISVNTGELF
>TRBV6-1
ASSDALDRGFYEQY
>TRBV18
ASSLRLAWEQY
>TRBV27
ASSLTGDLVYGYT
>TRBV5-1
ASSPGWTDTQY
>TRBV5-1
ASSLPSGTTAGELF
>TRBV29-1
SVVEHNTEAF
>TRBV6-1
ASSESSGQGGSPLH
>TRBV6-1
ASSPQGTPEQY
>TRBV20-1
SASYPYEQY
>TRBV6-5
ASSYSTSGSYEQY
>TRBV7-3
ASSLFELLNTEAF
>TRBV19
ASSRIGTSGKETQY
>TRBV11-1
ASSLIEENTGELF
>TRBV6-5
ASSYLRGSGYEQY
>TRBV30
AWSIGGHTEAF
>TRBV5-6
ASSLGLAGWGTGELF
>TRBV21-1
ASSPDPRGSMNTEAF
>TRBV7-2
ASSLRWNTGELF
>TRBV29-1
SATNDGELF
>TRBV18
ASSSLQGTNTEAF
>TRBV2
ASQGTGSSQY
>TRBV10-3
AIPSPGQEYSNQPQH
>TRBV5-1
ASSLSQGLPYEQY
>TRBV10-3
AISDHPMDLEANYGYT
>TRBV6-6
ASSLDTNNEQF
>TRBV7-3
ASSSHTGELF
>TRBV6-6
ASRTGGQGTNTIY
>TRBV29-1
SVAGTSGRVGEQF
>TRBV27
ASSFWDRVGEQY